Listed below are T cell receptor beta chains from one sample, sequenced in a study of T-cell memory formation after mild COVID-19. TCRdb fed the 5' RACE reads into MiXCR, producing one record per CDR3 protein. This table has 500,000 to 550,000 distinct CDR3 sequences, about 20% appearing once. The specimen sequenced was PBMCs or a T cell subset sorted from them (not recorded which). These receptors were collected from an adult woman who had mild COVID-19 (a few samples of this study predate the infection). Cell type and time point are not known. Each CDR3 is given with its conserved first and last residue. D genes are given only for firm matches. The size entry is marked missing in some rows and otherwise reads once, few, many or a size class.

CDR3aa: CASSGGLSGELFF
CDR3nt: TGTGCCAGCAGCGGGGGACTTTCCGGGGAGCTGTTTTTT
j_gene: TRBJ2-2
len: 13
d_gene: .
abundance: .
v_gene: TRBV9

CDR3aa: CATSEPNPRDGYTF
CDR3nt: TGTGCCACCAGTGAGCCCAATCCTCGGGATGGCTACACCTTC
j_gene: TRBJ1-2
len: 14
d_gene: .
abundance: .
v_gene: TRBV24-1

CDR3aa: CATSSGPGGETQYF
CDR3nt: TGTGCCACCAGTTCTGGACCGGGAGGAGAGACCCAGTACTTC
j_gene: TRBJ2-5
len: 14
d_gene: TRBD2
abundance: .
v_gene: TRBV24-1

CDR3aa: CASSQNSGTGANVLTF
CDR3nt: TGCGCCAGCAGCCAGAATAGCGGGACTGGGGCCAACGTCCTGACTTTC
j_gene: TRBJ2-6
len: 16
d_gene: TRBD2
abundance: .
v_gene: TRBV4-3

CDR3aa: CASSLGWPGTEAFF
CDR3nt: TGTGCCAGCAGCCTCGGGTGGCCGGGGACTGAAGCTTTCTTT
j_gene: TRBJ1-1
len: 14
d_gene: .
abundance: .
v_gene: TRBV12-3/TRBV12-4

CDR3aa: CASSQVQGDQETQYF
CDR3nt: TGTGCCAGCAGCCAGGTACAGGGGGATCAAGAGACCCAGTACTTC
j_gene: TRBJ2-5
len: 15
d_gene: TRBD1
abundance: few
v_gene: TRBV4-2

CDR3aa: CASSLGAPYEQYF
CDR3nt: TGTGCCAGCAGCTTAGGGGCCCCCTACGAGCAGTACTTC
j_gene: TRBJ2-7
len: 13
d_gene: .
abundance: many
v_gene: TRBV11-2

CDR3aa: CASSYRIAGGQGEQFF
CDR3nt: TGTGCCAGCAGTTATCGGATAGCGGGGGGGCAAGGTGAGCAGTTCTTC
j_gene: TRBJ2-1
len: 16
d_gene: TRBD2
abundance: few
v_gene: TRBV6-5

CDR3aa: CASRKTGGTGTEAFF
CDR3nt: TGTGCCAGCAGAAAGACAGGGGGCACGGGCACTGAAGCTTTCTTT
j_gene: TRBJ1-1
len: 15
d_gene: TRBD1
abundance: .
v_gene: TRBV6-6

CDR3aa: CASSLGGTELTEAFF
CDR3nt: TGTGCCAGCAGCTTGGGTGGGACAGAACTCACTGAAGCTTTCTTT
j_gene: TRBJ1-1
len: 15
d_gene: TRBD1
abundance: few
v_gene: TRBV5-5

CDR3aa: CASSPQGTVDTEAFF
CDR3nt: TGTGCCAGCAGTCCCCAGGGCACCGTGGACACTGAAGCTTTCTTT
j_gene: TRBJ1-1
len: 15
d_gene: .
abundance: .
v_gene: TRBV12-3/TRBV12-4

CDR3aa: CASTSDPGGNQPQHF
CDR3nt: TGTGCCAGCACGTCCGACCCGGGGGGCAATCAGCCCCAGCATTTT
j_gene: TRBJ1-5
len: 15
d_gene: .
abundance: .
v_gene: TRBV5-5

CDR3aa: CATSPWGGTTGSGFSYNEQFF
CDR3nt: TGTGCCACCAGCCCCTGGGGGGGGACGACAGGCTCGGGCTTCTCCTACAATGAGCAGTTCTTC
j_gene: TRBJ2-1
len: 21
d_gene: .
abundance: few
v_gene: TRBV15

CDR3aa: CASSFRNLARSGIDEQFF
CDR3nt: TGTGCCAGCAGCTTCAGAAACTTAGCGCGATCAGGGATCGATGAGCAGTTCTTC
j_gene: TRBJ2-1
len: 18
d_gene: .
abundance: few
v_gene: TRBV5-6

CDR3aa: CASRPYSGLFTGELFF
CDR3nt: TGCGCCAGCAGACCCTATAGCGGGCTGTTCACCGGGGAGCTGTTTTTT
j_gene: TRBJ2-2
len: 16
d_gene: TRBD2
abundance: once
v_gene: TRBV5-1

CDR3aa: CASTWTGSTDTQYF
CDR3nt: TGTGCCAGCACCTGGACAGGGAGCACAGATACGCAGTATTTT
j_gene: TRBJ2-3
len: 14
d_gene: TRBD1
abundance: .
v_gene: TRBV12-3/TRBV12-4

CDR3aa: CASSGKDTQYF
CDR3nt: TGTGCCAGCTCGGGGAAGGATACGCAGTATTTT
j_gene: TRBJ2-3
len: 11
d_gene: .
abundance: .
v_gene: TRBV18

CDR3aa: CASSLTLAGHQETQYF
CDR3nt: TGTGCCAGCAGTTTAACCCTAGCGGGCCACCAAGAGACCCAGTACTTC
j_gene: TRBJ2-5
len: 16
d_gene: TRBD2
abundance: .
v_gene: TRBV12-3/TRBV12-4

CDR3aa: CASSLMTGRDEQYF
CDR3nt: TGTGCCAGCAGCTTAATGACAGGCAGGGACGAGCAGTACTTC
j_gene: TRBJ2-7
len: 14
d_gene: .
abundance: .
v_gene: TRBV7-9

CDR3aa: CASSPQMGTGAREQYF
CDR3nt: TGTGCCAGCAGTCCGCAGATGGGGACAGGGGCTAGGGAGCAGTACTTC
j_gene: TRBJ2-7
len: 16
d_gene: TRBD1
abundance: .
v_gene: TRBV12-3/TRBV12-4

CDR3aa: CASSPGLEGGNIQYF
CDR3nt: TGTGCCAGCTCCCCCGGACTCGAGGGGGGAAACATTCAGTACTTC
j_gene: TRBJ2-4
len: 15
d_gene: .
abundance: few
v_gene: TRBV18

CDR3aa: CASSGAWEGAWDEQFF
CDR3nt: TGCGCCAGCAGCGGTGCCTGGGAGGGAGCTTGGGATGAGCAGTTCTTC
j_gene: TRBJ2-1
len: 16
d_gene: TRBD2
abundance: .
v_gene: TRBV5-1

CDR3aa: CASSLTDPSTNEQFF
CDR3nt: TGTGCCAGCAGTTTAACAGACCCGTCCACCAATGAGCAGTTCTTC
j_gene: TRBJ2-1
len: 15
d_gene: .
abundance: .
v_gene: TRBV6-5

CDR3aa: CASSVAGERQETQYF
CDR3nt: TGTGCCAGCAGCGTAGCGGGAGAACGGCAAGAGACCCAGTACTTC
j_gene: TRBJ2-5
len: 15
d_gene: .
abundance: few
v_gene: TRBV9

CDR3aa: CASNLGGLAGGTGEQFF
CDR3nt: TGTGCCAGCAACTTAGGCGGACTAGCGGGGGGAACAGGGGAGCAGTTCTTC
j_gene: TRBJ2-1
len: 17
d_gene: TRBD2
abundance: few
v_gene: TRBV6-2/TRBV6-3

CDR3aa: CASVKNPQETQYF
CDR3nt: TGTGCCAGCGTTAAGAATCCACAAGAGACCCAGTACTTC
j_gene: TRBJ2-5
len: 13
d_gene: .
abundance: .
v_gene: TRBV18

CDR3aa: CASSLNDVQEQFF
CDR3nt: TGTGCTAGCAGCTTAAATGACGTTCAGGAGCAGTTCTTC
j_gene: TRBJ2-1
len: 13
d_gene: .
abundance: .
v_gene: TRBV7-7

CDR3aa: CASSRTSGGALNEQFF
CDR3nt: TGTGCCAGCAGTCGGACTAGCGGGGGGGCCTTAAATGAGCAGTTCTTC
j_gene: TRBJ2-1
len: 16
d_gene: TRBD2
abundance: few
v_gene: TRBV12-3/TRBV12-4

CDR3aa: CASSLASLAVYNEQFF
CDR3nt: TGCGCCAGCAGCTTGGCGTCGCTAGCGGTCTACAATGAGCAGTTCTTC
j_gene: TRBJ2-1
len: 16
d_gene: TRBD2
abundance: many
v_gene: TRBV5-1

CDR3aa: CASSPEHPGHLGYF
CDR3nt: TGCGCCAGCAGCCCCGAACACCCGGGGCATTTAGGGTACTTC
j_gene: TRBJ2-4
len: 14
d_gene: .
abundance: few
v_gene: TRBV4-3

CDR3aa: CASTSVGGRETQYF
CDR3nt: TGCGCCAGCACCTCAGTGGGGGGGAGAGAGACCCAGTACTTC
j_gene: TRBJ2-5
len: 14
d_gene: TRBD2
abundance: few
v_gene: TRBV5-1

CDR3aa: CASSLDGWYEQYF
CDR3nt: TGTGCCAGCAGTTTAGACGGGTGGTACGAGCAGTACTTC
j_gene: TRBJ2-7
len: 13
d_gene: .
abundance: few
v_gene: TRBV12-3/TRBV12-4

CDR3aa: CASSDRDITDTQYF
CDR3nt: TGTGCCAGCAGTGACCGGGATATAACAGATACGCAGTATTTT
j_gene: TRBJ2-3
len: 14
d_gene: .
abundance: .
v_gene: TRBV2

CDR3aa: CASSEAGPPAFF
CDR3nt: TGTGCCAGCAGTGAGGCCGGGCCACCCGCTTTCTTT
j_gene: TRBJ1-1
len: 12
d_gene: .
abundance: .
v_gene: TRBV25-1

CDR3aa: CSANPGGVLFQPQHF
CDR3nt: TGCAGTGCCAACCCGGGTGGTGTGTTGTTTCAGCCCCAGCATTTT
j_gene: TRBJ1-5
len: 15
d_gene: .
abundance: .
v_gene: TRBV20-1

CDR3aa: CASSVFIGELFF
CDR3nt: TGTGCCAGCAGCGTATTTATCGGGGAGCTGTTTTTT
j_gene: TRBJ2-2
len: 12
d_gene: .
abundance: many
v_gene: TRBV9

CDR3aa: CASSLSPASSYEQYF
CDR3nt: TGTGCCAGCAGCTTATCCCCGGCTAGCTCCTACGAGCAGTACTTC
j_gene: TRBJ2-7
len: 15
d_gene: .
abundance: once
v_gene: TRBV7-3

CDR3aa: CASTDRPGQGSYGYTF
CDR3nt: TGTGCCAGCACCGATAGACCGGGACAGGGTAGCTATGGCTACACCTTC
j_gene: TRBJ1-2
len: 16
d_gene: TRBD1
abundance: .
v_gene: TRBV7-3

CDR3aa: CASTSWDRNQPQHF
CDR3nt: TGTGCCAGCACCTCATGGGATCGCAATCAGCCCCAGCATTTT
j_gene: TRBJ1-5
len: 14
d_gene: .
abundance: few
v_gene: TRBV6-6

CDR3aa: CASSLGGTYTGELFF
CDR3nt: TGTGCCAGCAGCTTAGGAGGGACATACACCGGGGAGCTGTTTTTT
j_gene: TRBJ2-2
len: 15
d_gene: .
abundance: many
v_gene: TRBV7-9

CDR3aa: CASSPFLYYEQYF
CDR3nt: TGTGCCAGCAGCCCCTTCCTCTACTACGAGCAGTACTTC
j_gene: TRBJ2-7
len: 13
d_gene: .
abundance: .
v_gene: TRBV7-2

CDR3aa: CASRGRNSPSYEQYF
CDR3nt: TGTGCCAGCAGGGGACGGAACTCGCCCTCCTACGAGCAGTACTTC
j_gene: TRBJ2-7
len: 15
d_gene: .
abundance: .
v_gene: TRBV28

CDR3aa: CATGFYEQYF
CDR3nt: TGTGCCACCGGATTCTACGAGCAGTACTTC
j_gene: TRBJ2-7
len: 10
d_gene: .
abundance: few
v_gene: TRBV24-1

CDR3aa: CASSREGRDYGYTF
CDR3nt: TGTGCCAGCAGCCGAGAGGGGCGAGACTATGGCTACACCTTC
j_gene: TRBJ1-2
len: 14
d_gene: .
abundance: few
v_gene: TRBV4-2

CDR3aa: CSVDSYTF
CDR3nt: TGCAGCGTTGACAGCTACACCTTC
j_gene: TRBJ1-2
len: 8
d_gene: .
abundance: .
v_gene: TRBV29-1

CDR3aa: CASGMAGGGYNEQFF
CDR3nt: TGTGCCAGCGGGATGGCGGGAGGGGGCTACAATGAGCAGTTCTTC
j_gene: TRBJ2-1
len: 15
d_gene: TRBD2
abundance: .
v_gene: TRBV25-1

CDR3aa: CASSSWDWSSYNEQFF
CDR3nt: TGTGCCAGTAGCTCCTGGGACTGGAGCTCCTACAATGAGCAGTTCTTC
j_gene: TRBJ2-1
len: 16
d_gene: .
abundance: .
v_gene: TRBV19

CDR3aa: CSARDRVEGGTQYF
CDR3nt: TGCAGTGCTAGAGATCGGGTCGAGGGGGGGACCCAGTACTTC
j_gene: TRBJ2-5
len: 14
d_gene: .
abundance: few
v_gene: TRBV20-1

CDR3aa: CASSPEHQGYGYTF
CDR3nt: TGTGCCAGCAGCCCCGAACACCAGGGCTATGGCTACACCTTC
j_gene: TRBJ1-2
len: 14
d_gene: .
abundance: few
v_gene: TRBV7-9

CDR3aa: CASSLSYLRGRTDTQYF
CDR3nt: TGTGCCAGCAGTTTATCCTACTTGCGGGGTCGCACAGATACGCAGTATTTT
j_gene: TRBJ2-3
len: 17
d_gene: .
abundance: .
v_gene: TRBV27

CDR3aa: CSARGTVSYEQYF
CDR3nt: TGCAGTGCTAGAGGGACAGTCTCCTACGAGCAGTACTTC
j_gene: TRBJ2-7
len: 13
d_gene: .
abundance: .
v_gene: TRBV20-1

CDR3aa: CASSSGGLPTYEQYF
CDR3nt: TGTGCCAGCAGCTCGGGCGGGCTCCCGACCTACGAGCAGTACTTC
j_gene: TRBJ2-7
len: 15
d_gene: .
abundance: .
v_gene: TRBV11-2

CDR3aa: CASSTRTSGSPDTQYF
CDR3nt: TGTGCCAGCAGCACCCGGACTAGCGGGAGTCCAGATACGCAGTATTTT
j_gene: TRBJ2-3
len: 16
d_gene: TRBD2
abundance: .
v_gene: TRBV7-2

CDR3aa: CATSVQGEETQYF
CDR3nt: TGTGCCACCAGTGTGCAGGGTGAAGAGACCCAGTACTTC
j_gene: TRBJ2-5
len: 13
d_gene: .
abundance: .
v_gene: TRBV24-1

CDR3aa: CASSLTKNYGYTF
CDR3nt: TGTGCCAGCAGCTTAACTAAGAACTATGGCTACACCTTC
j_gene: TRBJ1-2
len: 13
d_gene: .
abundance: .
v_gene: TRBV7-3

CDR3aa: CSAHNRRDTQYF
CDR3nt: TGCAGCGCTCACAACAGGAGAGATACGCAGTATTTT
j_gene: TRBJ2-3
len: 12
d_gene: .
abundance: .
v_gene: TRBV29-1

CDR3aa: CASSHGGRAQNEQFF
CDR3nt: TGCGCCAGCAGCCACGGCGGGAGGGCCCAAAATGAGCAGTTCTTC
j_gene: TRBJ2-1
len: 15
d_gene: TRBD2
abundance: few
v_gene: TRBV4-3

CDR3aa: CASSFKAAYYGYTF
CDR3nt: TGTGCCAGCAGTTTTAAGGCAGCGTATTATGGCTACACCTTC
j_gene: TRBJ1-2
len: 14
d_gene: .
abundance: few
v_gene: TRBV27

CDR3aa: CASSPRGSGIRMETQYF
CDR3nt: TGCGCCAGCAGCCCCCGGGGTAGCGGGATTCGGATGGAGACCCAGTACTTC
j_gene: TRBJ2-5
len: 17
d_gene: TRBD2
abundance: .
v_gene: TRBV5-1